This TCR beta chain appears in the sequencing data of a study of T cells in Graves' hyperthyroidism and ophthalmopathy. TCR beta CDR3 regions were amplified from RNA. The HTBI primer set served for first-round RT-PCR of the TCR CDR3. TCRdb re-called the multiplex PCR reads with MiXCR, one entry per CDR3 protein. The table records a few hundred thousand distinct CDR3 sequences, less than 20% of them present only once. To note about this clonotype: Its cognate antigen is unknown.

Study results and caveats: The majority of expanded thyroid clonotypes above 0.001 also appeared in blood.

There are 14 residues in the CDR3. After removal of 10 bases from V and 9 bases from J, the junction contained 11 bases not matched to a gene. The rearrangement links TRBV12-3 or TRBV12-4 to TRBJ2-7; 14 bases fit TRBD2. This clonotype originated in a woman aged 18 to 35 with Graves' hyperthyroidism that later progressed to Graves' ophthalmopathy. The sequencing sample was made of blood. The CDR3 nucleotides read TGTGCCACCGCCGAGGGGACTAGCGGGAGCAGGCAGTACTTC. This sequence encodes CATAEGTSGSRQYF.